The 27 T cell receptor beta chains given below trace back to one sample, sequenced in a study of T cell responses to AZD1222 COVID-19 vaccine. This table comes from immunoSEQ multiplex PCR, and its TCRdb copy is limited to in-frame clones, with some not included. The sample yields approximately 75,000 clones, roughly 91% seen once. This specimen was peripheral blood, taken 28 days after the second AZD1222 dose. All receptors come from an adult who received the AZD1222 COVID-19 vaccine.

The CDR3 protein is CASSQSGANVLTF. The CDR3 region has the DNA TGTGCCAGCAGTCAGTCTGGGGCCAACGTCCTGACTTTC. The V and J genes are TRBV6-2 or TRBV6-3 and TRBJ2-6; no clear D. Trimming took off 5 bases at V and 1 base at J, with 3 bases between the two ends. Germline CDR1 reads MNHEY; CDR2 reads SVGEGT. This CDR3 has 13 amino acids.

J is TRBJ2-1 and V is TRBV7-2; 7 bases are shared with TRBD1. Germline CDR1 and CDR2: SGHTA and FQGNSA. Trimming took 3 bases from V and 6 from J; bases not matched to a gene: 5. CDR3 length: 14 residues. The CDR3 coding sequence is TGTGCCAGCAGCTTTTCAGGGGGTAGCAATGAGCAGTTCTTC. Its translation is CASSFSGGSNEQFF.

The genes are TRBV2 and TRBJ1-1; unclear D gene. The CDR3 totals 14 residues. V was trimmed by 4 bases and J by 0 bases, leaving 9 bases between them. CDR1 is SNHLY and CDR2 is FYNNEI in the germline V gene. CDR3 in amino acids: CASSGQSVNTEAFF. CDR3 bases: TGTGCCAGCAGTGGCCAGAGCGTGAACACTGAAGCTTTCTTT. Looking up the rest from reference TRBV2 and TRBJ1-1 gives the full variable domain: EPEVTQTPSHQVTQMGQEVILRCVPISNHLYFYWYRQILGQKVEFLVSFYNNEISEKSEIFDDQFSVERPDGSNFTLKIRSTKLEDSAMYFCASSGQSVNTEAFFGQGTRLTVV.

J is TRBJ1-1 and V is TRBV3-1 (or the pseudogene TRBV3-2), with D hard to call. Trimming removed 4 bases at V and 5 bases at J, with 5 bases between. Germline V gene sequence: CDR1 LGHDT, CDR2 YNNKEL (reference sequence). The CDR3 totals 11 residues. This CDR3 is CASSRKTEAFF. CDR3 DNA sequence: TGTGCCAGCAGCCGCAAAACTGAAGCTTTCTTT.

V and J are TRBV28 and TRBJ1-6, with D tentatively TRBD1 (5 bases). V lost 6 bases to trimming and J lost 14 bases, with 17 bases between them. This CDR3 spans 13 amino acids. CDR1 is MDHEN, CDR2 SYDVKM, per germline. CDR3 residues: CASRSPTGGTLHF. CDR3 nucleotides: TGTGCCAGCAGGAGTCCCACCGGGGGTACCCTCCACTTT.

The chain combines TRBV7-3 with TRBJ1-2; TRBD1 agrees at 7 bases. The CDR3 is 15 amino acids. V lost 5 bases, J lost 2 bases, and 8 bases stayed unmatched. Looked up from germline, CDR1 is SGHTA and CDR2 is FQGTGA. In nucleotides, the CDR3 is TGTGCCAGCAGCCCCCAGGGACAGCCCAACTATGGCTACACCTTC. Amino acid sequence: CASSPQGQPNYGYTF. Based on the CDR3 plus reference TRBV7-3 and TRBJ1-2, the full variable domain is GAGVSQTPSNKVTEKGKYVELRCDPISGHTALYWYRQSLGQGPEFLIYFQGTGAADDSGLPNDRFFAVRPEGSVSTLKIQRTERGDSAVYLCASSPQGQPNYGYTFGSGTRLTVV.

V is TRBV5-4 and J is TRBJ2-5; 10 bases align to TRBD2. Germline CDR1 reads SGHNT; CDR2 reads YYREEE (reference sequence). V shed 4 bases and J 5 bases; nucleotides not matched to a gene: 14. CDR3 length equals 17 residues. This chain's CDR3 is CASSPLGSAGGRETQYF. In nucleotides, the CDR3 is TGTGCCAGCAGCCCCCTCGGGTCAGCGGGGGGGCGGGAGACCCAGTACTTC.

The chain combines TRBV7-2 with TRBJ2-7; no definite D call. CDR3 length equals 14 residues. Trimming removed 1 base at V and 2 bases at J, with 9 bases between. In germline, CDR1 is SGHTA, CDR2 FQGNSA. The CDR3 coding sequence is TGTGCCAGCAGCTTAGGGCAGGAACCCTACGAGCAGTACTTC. It encodes CASSLGQEPYEQYF. The whole variable domain, remainder taken from reference TRBV7-2 and TRBJ2-7, is GAGVSQSPSNKVTEKGKDVELRCDPISGHTALYWYRQSLGQGLEFLIYFQGNSAPDKSGLPSDRFSAERTGGSVSTLTIQRTQQEDSAVYLCASSLGQEPYEQYFGPGTRLTVT.

This rearrangement joins TRBV3-1 (or the pseudogene TRBV3-2) to TRBJ1-4, with 9 bases matching TRBD1. The CDR3 loop spans 18 amino acids. The germline gives CDR1 LGHDT, CDR2 YNNKEL (reference sequence). V shed 4 bases and J 7 bases; nucleotides not matched to a gene: 16. The CDR3 is CASSRIRPQGARGEKLFF. The CDR3 region has the DNA TGTGCCAGCAGCCGGATTAGACCACAGGGGGCGCGAGGTGAAAAACTGTTTTTT.

The chain recombines TRBV6-4 with TRBJ1-1, with D hard to call. The length of the CDR3 is 13 residues. With 5 bases removed from V and 1 base from J, the gap between germline ends came to 8 bases. Looked up from germline, CDR1 is MRHNA and CDR2 is SNTAGT. The CDR3 DNA is TGTGCCAGCAGTCCTATCCCGAACACTGAAGCTTTCTTT. This translates into CASSPIPNTEAFF.

CDR3 loop: CASRGTGGNTGELFF. The CDR3 DNA reads as TGTGCCAGCCGCGGGACAGGGGGTAACACCGGGGAGCTGTTTTTT. This sequence joins TRBV6-5 and TRBJ2-2, with 11 bases matching TRBD1. The V gene's germline CDR1 is MNHEY and CDR2 SVGAGI. The V gene end was trimmed by 8 bases and the J gene end by 2 bases; junction bases not matched to a gene: 4. This CDR3 region has 15 residues.

This chain uses TRBV9 with TRBJ2-3; the match to TRBD1 covers 10 bases. The V gene's germline CDR1 is SGDLS and CDR2 YYNGEE. The J segment lost 4 bases and the V segment lost 3 bases, leaving 5 bases of the junction unmatched. The CDR3 consists of 15 residues. The CDR3, as DNA: TGTGCCAGCAGCGCCGGGACAGGGGAAGCAGATACGCAGTATTTT. It specifies CASSAGTGEADTQYF.

Concerning this clone: The same CDR3 is also encoded by other DNA sequences in this sample. The chain joins TRBV30 to TRBJ1-1; the D gene is possibly TRBD1 (5 bases). Germline-derived CDR1 and CDR2 are GTSNPN and SVGIG (reference sequence). Between the trimmed V and J ends, which lost 3 bases and 4 bases, there was a span of 12 bases. This CDR3 region has 13 residues. CDR3 DNA: TGTGCCTGGAGCGGCGGGGGTGGCACTGAAGCTTTCTTT. This codes for CAWSGGGGTEAFF.

This clone was detected once. J is TRBJ1-4 and V is TRBV19; 8 bases match TRBD1. Germline-derived CDR1 and CDR2 are LNHDA and SQIVND (reference sequence). CDR3 length: 16 amino acids. The V segment lost 9 bases and the J segment 3 bases; nucleotides outside the gene matches: 12. The CDR3 DNA follows: TGTGCCAGAACCCAAGGGGGCAGGGGGCCTAATGAAAAACTGTTTTTT. This encodes CARTQGGRGPNEKLFF.

V gene TRBV7-2 combines with J gene TRBJ1-4, with TRBD1 identical over 7 bases. V lost 4 bases to trimming and J lost 0 bases; unmatched junction nucleotides: 5. The CDR3 is made up of 16 amino acids. The germline CDR1 and CDR2 sequences are SGHTA and FQGNSA. CDR3 DNA sequence: TGTGCCAGCAGCTGGGGACAGCCTGCAACTAATGAAAAACTGTTTTTT. It specifies CASSWGQPATNEKLFF.

This sequence joins TRBV30 and TRBJ1-3; D is ambiguous. The CDR3 contains 11 residues. Germline V lookup: CDR1 GTSNPN, CDR2 SVGIG (reference sequence). CDR3 sequence: CARTSGNTIYF. The CDR3 coding sequence is TGTGCACGGACCTCTGGAAACACCATATATTTT.

The chain has TRBV7-8 and TRBJ1-1; D might be TRBD1 (5 bases). There are 17 residues in the CDR3. V dropped 5 bases and J dropped 0 bases, with 19 bases sitting between them. Germline assignment: CDR1 SGHVS and CDR2 FQNEAQ. The chain's CDR3 is CASSLFVGLRMNTEAFF. The CDR3 DNA reads TGTGCCAGCAGCCTGTTCGTGGGACTCCGGATGAACACTGAAGCTTTCTTT.

The genes are TRBV5-4 and TRBJ1-2, with a possible D match to TRBD1 (6 bases). Germline CDR1 and CDR2: SGHNT and YYREEE (reference sequence). The CDR3 consists of 13 residues. Trimming cost V 3 bases and J 3 bases, with 9 bases left between them. CDR3 in DNA: TGTGCCAGCAGCTCCAGGGGAGACTATGGCTACACCTTC. Residues: CASSSRGDYGYTF.

The CDR3 nucleotides read TGCGCCAGCAGCTTGGATCCGGGGTCCAACAATGAGCAGTTCTTC. Residues: CASSLDPGSNNEQFF. This chain links TRBV5-1 with TRBJ2-1, with D possibly being TRBD2 (5 bases). This CDR3 region has 15 residues. From germline, CDR1 is SGHRS and CDR2 YFSETQ. Trimming took off 0 bases at V and 5 bases at J, with 12 bases between the two ends.

The V and J genes are TRBV5-6 and TRBJ2-1; TRBD2 matches at 10 bases. Germline CDR1 reads SGHDT; CDR2 reads YYEEEE. With 0 bases clipped from V and 15 bases from J, the junction kept 15 bases outside the gene matches. The CDR3 has 16 amino acids. The CDR3 coding sequence is TGTGCCAGCAGCTTGGTATCTAGCGGGGGAGATCGCGTCGCGTTCTTC. Its protein is CASSLVSSGGDRVAFF.

The V call is TRBV18, the J call TRBJ2-3; D perhaps matches TRBD1 (6 bases). The CDR3 is 16 amino acids. Germline CDR1 reads KGHSH; CDR2 reads LQKENI. Trimming shortened V by 3 bases and J by 3 bases, and 16 bases separated the two germline ends. For the CDR3, the DNA is TGTGCCAGCTCACCGAGCAGGGGTGGTGGGACAGATACGCAGTATTTT. This sequence encodes CASSPSRGGGTDTQYF.

The chain has TRBV15 and TRBJ1-2, with a weak D call TRBD1 (5 bases). The CDR3 contains 15 residues. V lost 1 base to trimming and J lost 5 bases, with 14 bases between them. The germline V gene encodes CDR1 LNHNV and CDR2 YYDKDF (reference sequence). The CDR3, as DNA: TGTGCCACCAGCAGAGTCGAAGGGGTGGGATATGGCTACACCTTC. The encoded protein is CATSRVEGVGYGYTF. Full variable domain (rest looked up from reference TRBV15 and TRBJ1-2): DAMVIQNPRYQVTQFGKPVTLSCSQTLNHNVMYWYQQKSSQAPKLLFHYYDKDFNNEADTPDNFQSRRPNTSFCFLDIRSPGLGDTAMYLCATSRVEGVGYGYTFGSGTRLTVV.

V is TRBV28 and J is TRBJ2-2; D is undetermined. Germline V CDR1 and CDR2: MDHEN, SYDVKM. Trimming cost V 7 bases and J 4 bases, with 10 bases left between them. The length of the CDR3 is 13 residues. This CDR3 reads CASTPTITGELFF. The CDR3 nucleotides read TGTGCCAGCACCCCGACCATCACCGGGGAGCTGTTTTTT.

This chain uses TRBV9 with TRBJ1-3, with D hard to call. V lost 3 bases, J lost 1 base, and 11 bases lay in between. Germline V gene sequence: CDR1 SGDLS, CDR2 YYNGEE. The CDR3 contains 15 residues. The CDR3 sequence: CASSARDESGNTIYF. Here the CDR3 DNA reads TGTGCCAGCAGCGCCCGAGACGAGTCTGGAAACACCATATATTTT.

V and J are TRBV15 and TRBJ2-2, with D possibly being TRBD1 (5 bases). The CDR3 loop spans 16 amino acids. Trimming pared 0 bases from V and 1 base from J, leaving 9 bases between. Looked up from germline, CDR1 is LNHNV and CDR2 is YYDKDF (reference sequence). The chain's CDR3 is CATSRDRDENTGELFF. The CDR3 DNA reads TGTGCCACCAGCAGAGACAGGGATGAGAACACCGGGGAGCTGTTTTTT.

This sequence joins TRBV5-1 and TRBJ1-1; D not resolved. Trimming cost V 5 bases and J 1 base, with 15 bases left between them. The germline CDR1 and CDR2 sequences are SGHRS and YFSETQ. CDR3 length equals 15 residues. The CDR3 coding sequence is TGCGCCAGCAGTCTAGGAGGGAGCGGGAACACTGAAGCTTTCTTT. It specifies CASSLGGSGNTEAFF.

This clone was picked up a small number of times. The V call is TRBV29-1, the J call TRBJ1-1; D possibly corresponds to TRBD1 (6 bases). V was cut by 7 bases and J by 6 bases, with 18 bases left in between. CDR1 is SQVTM, CDR2 ANQGSEA, per germline. The CDR3 loop spans 13 amino acids. CDR3 loop: CSAEWGARAEAFF. The DNA of the CDR3 is TGCAGCGCGGAGTGGGGGGCCAGAGCTGAAGCTTTCTTT.